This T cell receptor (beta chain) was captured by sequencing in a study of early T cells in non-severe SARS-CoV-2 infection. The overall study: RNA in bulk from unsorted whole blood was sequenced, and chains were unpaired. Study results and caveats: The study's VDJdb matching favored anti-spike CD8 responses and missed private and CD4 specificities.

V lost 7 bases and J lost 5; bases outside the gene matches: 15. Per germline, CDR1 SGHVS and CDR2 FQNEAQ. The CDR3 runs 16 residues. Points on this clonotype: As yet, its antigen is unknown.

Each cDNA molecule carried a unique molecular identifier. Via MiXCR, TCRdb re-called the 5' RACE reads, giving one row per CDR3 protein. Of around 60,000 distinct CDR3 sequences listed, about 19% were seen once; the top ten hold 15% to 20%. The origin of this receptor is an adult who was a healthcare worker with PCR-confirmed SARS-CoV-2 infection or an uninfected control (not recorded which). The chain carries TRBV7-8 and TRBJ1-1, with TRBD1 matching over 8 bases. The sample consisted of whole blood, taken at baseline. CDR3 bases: TGTGCCAGCACCCAAGTCCAGGGGGCGCGTTTTACTGAAGCTTTCTTT. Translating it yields CASTQVQGARFTEAFF.